This TCR beta chain was profiled in a study of OX40 agonist ivuxolimab in advanced cancers. Study-level background: Ivuxolimab was an agonistic, fully human IgG2 monoclonal antibody directed against OX40 (CD134), a costimulatory receptor. The paper reports the monotherapy dose-escalation portion (N of about 50 patients) of the phase I ivuxolimab trial. The dose-escalation cohort was about 83% male with a mean age of about 65 years, ranging from roughly 20 to 80. Intravenous ivuxolimab was administered to patients every 2 weeks at six dose levels: 0.01, 0.1, 0.3, 1.5, 3 and 10 mg/kg. Three dose-escalation patients achieved partial responses, one with hepatocellular carcinoma and two with cutaneous melanoma. Patients were allowed to have had prior anti-PD-1, anti-PD-L1 or anti-CTLA-4 therapy, and 40% of the dose-escalation patients had been treated with checkpoint inhibitors. Of the 50 to 55 dose-escalation patients, hepatocellular carcinoma was present in about 20, melanoma in about 15, renal cell carcinoma in 9 and head and neck cancer in 9. The purpose of peripheral TCRbeta sequencing was to test whether ivuxolimab changed TCR sequence diversity and led to clonal T-cell expansion. General study outcomes and caveats: After ivuxolimab, more expanded clones were found on average in CD8+ T cells than in CD4+ T cells. Low levels of normalized T-cell clonal expansion were also seen in some patients who did not respond. At doses of 0.1 to 3.0 mg/kg, clonal expansion of both CD4+ and CD8+ T cells in blood was seen between baseline and week 6. Antigen specificity was not determined for the clonally expanded peripheral T cells. In the 0.1-3.0 mg/kg groups, partial responders were among the patients with the lowest normalized peripheral clonal expansion, particularly in CD8+ T cells.

Patients with a history of autoimmune disease or receiving systemic immunosuppression were excluded from the trial. In every dose cohort, peripheral blood was drawn for TCR sequencing at baseline, cycle 4 day 1, and cycle 7 day 1. Samples came from an open-label, multicenter, first-in-human phase I dose-escalation trial of ivuxolimab. Adults with locally advanced or metastatic melanoma, renal cell, hepatocellular, or head and neck squamous cell carcinoma were enrolled in the trial. Before TCR sequencing, CD4+ and CD8+ T cells were separately sorted from peripheral blood. Taken from the germline V gene, the CDR1 and CDR2 loops are SGHVS and FQNEAQ. Inclusive of the bounding cysteine and phenylalanine, the CDR3 is 16 residues long. Just CDR3 DNA is preserved here, 48 bases in frame from base 1. The junction carries 10 bases between V and J, which are trimmed by 1 base and 0 bases respectively. This clone was observed once. Which antigen it targets is not known. The sample holds no much larger clone one base away, and base qualities are not on file.

To sequence the TCRbeta CDR3 region, genomic DNA was isolated from the sorted cells. The immunoSEQ Assay was used for sequencing of TCRbeta CDR3 regions. TCRdb's version of the immuneACCESS table is confined to in-frame rearrangements and falls short of the full clone set. An unresolved V gene accounts for under half of the shortfall where checked; the remainder is of unknown origin. The sample includes 55,000 to 75,000 clones, with 65% to 85% observed a single time. In total, the top ten clones hold 11% of the sample. The sequence was collected from an adult with an advanced solid tumor such as melanoma, head and neck, liver or kidney cancer. The sequences come from CD4+ or CD8+ T cells sorted from blood, collected in a trial of the OX40 agonist ivuxolimab. This sequence uses TRBV7-8 and TRBJ2-4; matching of 6 bases hints at TRBD2 as the D gene. The DNA sequence follows: TGTGCCAGCAGCTTAGGGCGGGGTCTAGCCAAAAACATTCAGTACTTC. It is translated as CASSLGRGLAKNIQYF.